The clone carrying this T cell receptor beta chain was counted once. Its antigen is currently unknown. This sample was taken from a study of CD8+CD57+ T cells in acquired aplastic anemia. Across the study: Average DNA yield from sorted CD4+ and CD8+ cells was around 3.2 ug. Regarding the study as a whole: Between the patient and control groups, CD8+ Simpson's diversity did not differ significantly.

Genomic DNA templated the TCR beta VDJ and CDR3 profiling. TCRdb reprocessed the reads via MiXCR and lists one record per CDR3 protein. The sample holds just over 400,000 distinct CDR3 sequences, about 70% seen once. The CDR3 has 16 residues. Trimming removed 2 bases at V and 5 bases at J, with 19 bases between. The germline V gene has CDR1 SGHNT and CDR2 YYREEE (reference sequence). This receptor was identified in a human donor in good health, serving as a control. The sample comprised sorted CD4+, CD8+, or CD8+CD57+ T cells (not recorded which) from PBMCs. The chain joins TRBV5-4 to TRBJ2-5; D is possibly TRBD2 (7 bases). DNA of the CDR3: TGTGCCAGCAGCTTTGCAGCGCGGGGGCCAGTCGAGACCCAGTACTTC. As protein: CASSFAARGPVETQYF. Supplemented by reference TRBV5-4 and TRBJ2-5, the full variable domain reads ETGVTQSPTHLIKTRGQQVTLRCSSQSGHNTVSWYQQALGQGPQFIFQYYREEENGRGNFPPRFSGLQFPNYSSELNVNALELDDSALYLCASSFAARGPVETQYFGPGTRLLVL.